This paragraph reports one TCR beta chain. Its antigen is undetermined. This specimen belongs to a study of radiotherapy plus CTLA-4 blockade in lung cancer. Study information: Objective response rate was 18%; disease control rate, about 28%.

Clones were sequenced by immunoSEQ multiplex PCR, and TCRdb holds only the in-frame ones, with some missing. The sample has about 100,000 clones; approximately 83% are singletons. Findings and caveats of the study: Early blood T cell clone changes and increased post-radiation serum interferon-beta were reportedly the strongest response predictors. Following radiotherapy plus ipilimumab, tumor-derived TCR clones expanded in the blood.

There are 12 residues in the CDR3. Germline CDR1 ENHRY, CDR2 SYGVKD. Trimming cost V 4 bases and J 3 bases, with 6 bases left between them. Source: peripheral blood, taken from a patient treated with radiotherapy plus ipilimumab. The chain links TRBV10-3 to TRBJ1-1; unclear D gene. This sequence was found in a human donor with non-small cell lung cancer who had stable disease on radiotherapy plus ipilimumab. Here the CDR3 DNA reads TGTGCCATCAGTGCCGGGGACACTGAAGCTTTCTTT. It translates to CAISAGDTEAFF.